The clone carrying this TCR beta chain was detected ten times or more. The antigen remains unidentified. Each CDR3 protein gets one entry after TCRdb re-called the 5' RACE reads with MiXCR. Among under 150,000 distinct CDR3 sequences, 12% were seen once, and the ten largest hold around 16%. This record comes from a study of spatial heterogeneity in lung cancer. Study details: Sequencing covered available follow-up PBMC samples collected a median of roughly 2 years after resection. Study-wide points: In blood, ubiquitous expanded tumor TCRs appeared more at resection than follow-up.

The time point: blood at routine non-recurrence follow-up after resection. Unsorted samples of tumor, nontumor lung or frozen PBMC had their whole RNA sequenced. V gave up 7 bases and J gave up 7 bases, with 13 bases separating them. Germline CDR1 and CDR2: MNHNY and SVGAGI (reference sequence). This CDR3 contains 12 residues. V gene TRBV6-6 combines with J gene TRBJ1-2, with D maybe TRBD1 (6 bases). Sequenced material: PBMCs, taken at follow-up. This receptor was obtained from a male donor with early-stage non-small cell lung cancer. CDR3 DNA sequence: TGTGCCAGCACCAGGGGAGGGAGTGGCTACACCTTC. Protein sequence: CASTRGGSGYTF.